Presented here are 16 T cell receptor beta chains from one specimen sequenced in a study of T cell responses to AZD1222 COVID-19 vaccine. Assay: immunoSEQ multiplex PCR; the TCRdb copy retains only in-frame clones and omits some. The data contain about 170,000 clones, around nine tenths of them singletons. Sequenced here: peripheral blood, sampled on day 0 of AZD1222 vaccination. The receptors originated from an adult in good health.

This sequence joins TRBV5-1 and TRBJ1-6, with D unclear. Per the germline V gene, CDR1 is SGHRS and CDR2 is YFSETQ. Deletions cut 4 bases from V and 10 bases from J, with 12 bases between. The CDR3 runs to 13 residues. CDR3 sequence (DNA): TGCGCCAGCAGCCCAGAAATAGGATCACCCCTCCACTTT. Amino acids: CASSPEIGSPLHF.

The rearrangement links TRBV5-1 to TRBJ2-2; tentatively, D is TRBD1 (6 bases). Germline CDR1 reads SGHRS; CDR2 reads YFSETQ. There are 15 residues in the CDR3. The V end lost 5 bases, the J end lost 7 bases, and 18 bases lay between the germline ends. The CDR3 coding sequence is TGCGCCAGCAGACTTACTAGGGGGACCGGCGGGGAGCTGTTTTTT. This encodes CASRLTRGTGGELFF. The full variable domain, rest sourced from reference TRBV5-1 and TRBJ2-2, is KAGVTQTPRYLIKTRGQQVTLSCSPISGHRSVSWYQQTPGQGLQFLFEYFSETQRNKGNFPGRFSGRQFSNSRSEMNVSTLELGDSALYLCASRLTRGTGGELFFGEGSRLTVL.

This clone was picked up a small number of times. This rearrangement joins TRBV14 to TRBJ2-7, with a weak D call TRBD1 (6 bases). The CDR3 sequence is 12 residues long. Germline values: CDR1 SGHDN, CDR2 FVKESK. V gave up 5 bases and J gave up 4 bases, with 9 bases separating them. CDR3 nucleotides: TGTGCCAGCAGCTCACAGGGTTACGAGCAGTACTTC. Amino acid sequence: CASSSQGYEQYF.

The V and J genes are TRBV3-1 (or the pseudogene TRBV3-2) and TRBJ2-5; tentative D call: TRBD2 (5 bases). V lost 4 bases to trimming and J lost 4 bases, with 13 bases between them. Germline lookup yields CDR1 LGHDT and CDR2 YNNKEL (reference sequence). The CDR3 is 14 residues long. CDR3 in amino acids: CASSRPSFVETQYF. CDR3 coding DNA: TGTGCCAGCAGCCGGCCTAGCTTCGTAGAGACCCAGTACTTC.

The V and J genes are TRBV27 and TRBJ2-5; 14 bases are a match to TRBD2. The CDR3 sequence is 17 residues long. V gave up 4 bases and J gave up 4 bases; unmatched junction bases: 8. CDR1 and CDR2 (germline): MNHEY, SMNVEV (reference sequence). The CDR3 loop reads CASSSPGLAGVGETQYF. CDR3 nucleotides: TGTGCCAGCAGTTCCCCGGGACTAGCGGGAGTAGGAGAGACCCAGTACTTC.

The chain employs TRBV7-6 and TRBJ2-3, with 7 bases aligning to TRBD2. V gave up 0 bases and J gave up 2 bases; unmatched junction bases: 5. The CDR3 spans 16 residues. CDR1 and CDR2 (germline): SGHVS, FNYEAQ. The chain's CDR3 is CASSLATSGVTDTQYF. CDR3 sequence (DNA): TGTGCCAGCAGCTTAGCAACCAGCGGGGTCACAGATACGCAGTATTTT.

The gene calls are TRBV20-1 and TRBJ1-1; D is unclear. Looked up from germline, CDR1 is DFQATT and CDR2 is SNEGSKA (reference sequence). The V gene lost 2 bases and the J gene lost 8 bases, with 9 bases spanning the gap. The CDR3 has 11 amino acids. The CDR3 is CSARPGIEAFF. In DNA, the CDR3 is TGCAGTGCTAGACCCGGCATCGAAGCTTTCTTT.

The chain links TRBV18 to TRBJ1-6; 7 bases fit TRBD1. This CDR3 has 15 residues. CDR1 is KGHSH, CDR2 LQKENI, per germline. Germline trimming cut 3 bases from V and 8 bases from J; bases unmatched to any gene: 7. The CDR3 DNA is TGTGCCAGCTCACCTCTCGGGACAGAAGATTCACCCCTCCACTTT. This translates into CASSPLGTEDSPLHF.

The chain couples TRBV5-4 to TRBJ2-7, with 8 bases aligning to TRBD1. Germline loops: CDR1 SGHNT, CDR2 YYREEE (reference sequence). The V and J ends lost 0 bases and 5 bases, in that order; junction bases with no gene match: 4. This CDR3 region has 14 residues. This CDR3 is CASSLGDRPDEQYF. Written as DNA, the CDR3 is TGTGCCAGCAGCTTGGGGGACAGGCCGGACGAGCAGTACTTC.

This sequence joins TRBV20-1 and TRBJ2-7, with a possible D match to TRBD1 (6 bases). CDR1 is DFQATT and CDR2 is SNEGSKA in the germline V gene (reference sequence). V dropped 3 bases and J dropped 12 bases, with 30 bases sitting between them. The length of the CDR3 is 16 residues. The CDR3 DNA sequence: TGCAGTGCTAGTGCCTCAGGATGGGGGCGCGAGGACATTGCGTACTTC. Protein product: CSASASGWGREDIAYF.

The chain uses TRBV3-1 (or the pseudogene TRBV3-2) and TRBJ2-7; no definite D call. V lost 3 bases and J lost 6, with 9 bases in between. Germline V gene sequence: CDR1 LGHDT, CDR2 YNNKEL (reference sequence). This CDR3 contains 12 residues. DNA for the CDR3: TGTGCCAGCAGCCAGGGCCGGAGCGAGCAGTACTTC. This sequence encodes CASSQGRSEQYF.

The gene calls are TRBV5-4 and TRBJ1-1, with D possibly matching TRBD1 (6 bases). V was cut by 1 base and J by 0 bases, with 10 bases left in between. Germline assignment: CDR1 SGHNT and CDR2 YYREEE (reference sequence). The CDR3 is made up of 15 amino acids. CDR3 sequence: CASSLTDRLNTEAFF. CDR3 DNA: TGTGCCAGCAGCTTGACCGACAGGTTGAACACTGAAGCTTTCTTT. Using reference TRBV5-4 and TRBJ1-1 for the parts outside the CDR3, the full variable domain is ETGVTQSPTHLIKTRGQQVTLRCSSQSGHNTVSWYQQALGQGPQFIFQYYREEENGRGNFPPRFSGLQFPNYSSELNVNALELDDSALYLCASSLTDRLNTEAFFGQGTRLTVV.

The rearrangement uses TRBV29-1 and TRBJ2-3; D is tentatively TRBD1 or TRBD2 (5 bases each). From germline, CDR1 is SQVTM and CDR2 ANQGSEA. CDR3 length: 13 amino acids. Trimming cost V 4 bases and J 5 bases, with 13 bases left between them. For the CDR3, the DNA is TGCAGCGTTGGAGGGGCGCCGAAAGATACGCAGTATTTT. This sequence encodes CSVGGAPKDTQYF.

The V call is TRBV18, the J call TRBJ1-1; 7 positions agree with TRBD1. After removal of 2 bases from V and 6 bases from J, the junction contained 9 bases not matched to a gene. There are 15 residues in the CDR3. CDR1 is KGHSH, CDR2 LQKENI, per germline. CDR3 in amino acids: CASSPEGTGASEAFF. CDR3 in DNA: TGTGCCAGCTCACCAGAAGGAACAGGGGCATCTGAAGCTTTCTTT. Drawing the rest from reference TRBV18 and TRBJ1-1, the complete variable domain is NAGVMQNPRHLVRRRGQEARLRCSPMKGHSHVYWYRQLPEEGLKFMVYLQKENIIDESGMPKERFSAEFPKEGPSILRIQQVVRGDSAAYFCASSPEGTGASEAFFGQGTRLTVV.

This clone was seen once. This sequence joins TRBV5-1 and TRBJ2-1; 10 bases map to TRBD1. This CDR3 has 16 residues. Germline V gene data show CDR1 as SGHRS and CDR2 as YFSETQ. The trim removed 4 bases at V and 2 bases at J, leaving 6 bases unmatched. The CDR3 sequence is CASSQGDRGTYNEQFF. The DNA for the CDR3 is TGCGCCAGCAGCCAAGGGGACAGGGGCACCTACAATGAGCAGTTCTTC.

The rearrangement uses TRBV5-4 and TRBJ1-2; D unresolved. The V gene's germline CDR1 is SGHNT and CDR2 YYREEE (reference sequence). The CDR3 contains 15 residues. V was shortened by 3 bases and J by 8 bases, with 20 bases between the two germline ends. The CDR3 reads CASSSLHEGLYGYTF. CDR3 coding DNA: TGTGCCAGCAGCTCCCTACATGAGGGATTATACGGCTACACCTTC.